This TCR beta chain was retrieved from a study of identical twins. Through template switching, a universal primer site was introduced, and the cDNA contained unique molecular identifiers. TCRdb recomputed calls from the 5' RACE reads with MiXCR, one row per CDR3 protein. The table lists roughly 1,500,000 distinct CDR3 sequences, around 29% of them singletons. Germline lookup yields CDR1 LNHDA and CDR2 SQIVND (reference sequence). The CDR3 is made up of 14 amino acids. Trimming left V 8 bases short and J 0 bases short, with 11 bases between. This clonotype showed up just a few times. The source material was cord blood. This chain joins TRBV19 and TRBJ2-1; possibly TRBD1 for D (6 bases). The receptor's source is a newborn girl in good health. The CDR3, as DNA: TGTGCCAGTGGACAGCCGAGCTCCTACAATGAGCAGTTCTTC. Its protein is CASGQPSSYNEQFF.